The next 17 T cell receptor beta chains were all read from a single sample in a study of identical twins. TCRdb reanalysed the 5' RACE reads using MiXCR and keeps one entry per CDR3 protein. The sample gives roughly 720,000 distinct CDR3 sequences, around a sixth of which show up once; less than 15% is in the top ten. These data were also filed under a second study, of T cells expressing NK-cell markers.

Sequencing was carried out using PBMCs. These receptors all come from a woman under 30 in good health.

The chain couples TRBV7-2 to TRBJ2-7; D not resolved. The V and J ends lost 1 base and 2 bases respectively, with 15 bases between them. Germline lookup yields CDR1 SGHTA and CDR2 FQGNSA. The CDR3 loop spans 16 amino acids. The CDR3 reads CASSLGVWTATYEQYF. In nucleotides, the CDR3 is TGTGCCAGCAGCTTAGGGGTCTGGACGGCGACCTACGAGCAGTACTTC.

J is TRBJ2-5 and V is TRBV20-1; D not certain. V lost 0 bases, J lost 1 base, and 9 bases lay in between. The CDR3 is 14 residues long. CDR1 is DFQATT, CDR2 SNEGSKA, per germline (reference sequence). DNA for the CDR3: TGCAGTGCTAGAGATTTGAGGATCCAAGAGACCCAGTACTTC. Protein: CSARDLRIQETQYF.

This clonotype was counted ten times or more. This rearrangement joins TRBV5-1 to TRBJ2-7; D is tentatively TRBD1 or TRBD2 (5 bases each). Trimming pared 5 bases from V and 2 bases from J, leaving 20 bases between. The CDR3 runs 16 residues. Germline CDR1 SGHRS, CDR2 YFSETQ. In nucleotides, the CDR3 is TGCGCCAGCAGTGTTTTGGGACCCACTAGGCCCTACGAGCAGTACTTC. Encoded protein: CASSVLGPTRPYEQYF.

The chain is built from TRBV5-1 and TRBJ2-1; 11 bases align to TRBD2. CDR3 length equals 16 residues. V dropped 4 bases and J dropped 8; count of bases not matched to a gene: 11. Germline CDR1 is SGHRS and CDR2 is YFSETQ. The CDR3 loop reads CASSPWLAGGLDEQFF. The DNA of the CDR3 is TGCGCCAGCAGCCCCTGGCTAGCGGGAGGTCTAGATGAGCAGTTCTTC. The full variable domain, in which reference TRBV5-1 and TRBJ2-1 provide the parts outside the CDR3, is KAGVTQTPRYLIKTRGQQVTLSCSPISGHRSVSWYQQTPGQGLQFLFEYFSETQRNKGNFPGRFSGRQFSNSRSEMNVSTLELGDSALYLCASSPWLAGGLDEQFFGPGTRLTVL.

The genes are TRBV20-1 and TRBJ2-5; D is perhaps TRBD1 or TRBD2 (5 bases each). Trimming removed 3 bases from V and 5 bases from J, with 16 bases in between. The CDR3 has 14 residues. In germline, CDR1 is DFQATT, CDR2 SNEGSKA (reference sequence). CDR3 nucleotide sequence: TGCAGTGCTAGTATCCGGGATAGGGACGAGACCCAGTACTTC. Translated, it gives CSASIRDRDETQYF.

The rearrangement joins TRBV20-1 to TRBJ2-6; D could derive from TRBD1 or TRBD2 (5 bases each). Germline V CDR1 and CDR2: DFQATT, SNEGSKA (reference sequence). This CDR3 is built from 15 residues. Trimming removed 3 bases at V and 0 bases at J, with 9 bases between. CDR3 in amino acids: CSARGRVSGANVLTF. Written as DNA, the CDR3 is TGCAGTGCTAGGGGGCGGGTCTCTGGGGCCAACGTCCTGACTTTC.

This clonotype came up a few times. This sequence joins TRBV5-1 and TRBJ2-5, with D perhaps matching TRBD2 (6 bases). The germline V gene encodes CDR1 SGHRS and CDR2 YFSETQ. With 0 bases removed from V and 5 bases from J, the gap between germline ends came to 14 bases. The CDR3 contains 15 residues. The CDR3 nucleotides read TGCGCCAGCAGCTTGGACTACCCGGAGGGGGAGACCCAGTACTTC. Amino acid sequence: CASSLDYPEGETQYF.

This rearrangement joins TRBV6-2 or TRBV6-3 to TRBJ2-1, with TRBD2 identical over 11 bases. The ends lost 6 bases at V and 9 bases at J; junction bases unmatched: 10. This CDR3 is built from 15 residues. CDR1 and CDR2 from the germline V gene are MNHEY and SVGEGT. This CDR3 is CASRVAGGWGVEQFF. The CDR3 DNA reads TGTGCCAGCAGGGTAGCGGGAGGGTGGGGAGTTGAGCAGTTCTTC.

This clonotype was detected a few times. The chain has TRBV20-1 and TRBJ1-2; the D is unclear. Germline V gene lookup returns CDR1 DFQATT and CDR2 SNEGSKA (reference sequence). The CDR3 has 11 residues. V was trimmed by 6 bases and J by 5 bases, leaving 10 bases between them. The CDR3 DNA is TGCAGTGCCAGACGGCAGTATGGCTACACCTTC. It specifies CSARRQYGYTF.

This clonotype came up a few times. CDR3 nucleotide sequence: TGCGCCAGCAGCTTGTGGGGTTCGGACCGACCTCCGAATGGCTACACCTTC. This codes for CASSLWGSDRPPNGYTF. The chain carries TRBV5-1 and TRBJ1-2; D not certain. This CDR3 spans 17 amino acids. V lost 1 base, J lost 6 bases, and 22 bases lay in between. Per germline, CDR1 SGHRS and CDR2 YFSETQ.

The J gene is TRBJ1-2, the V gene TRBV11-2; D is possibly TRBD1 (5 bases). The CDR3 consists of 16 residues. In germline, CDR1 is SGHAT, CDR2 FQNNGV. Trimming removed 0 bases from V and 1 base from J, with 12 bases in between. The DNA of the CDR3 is TGTGCCAGCAGCTTAGAGCAGGGAGGTTTTAACTATGGCTACACCTTC. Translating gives CASSLEQGGFNYGYTF.

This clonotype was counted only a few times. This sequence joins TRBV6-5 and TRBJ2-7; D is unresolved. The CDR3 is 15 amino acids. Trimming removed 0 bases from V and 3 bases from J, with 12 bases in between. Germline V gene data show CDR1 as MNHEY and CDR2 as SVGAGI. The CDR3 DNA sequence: TGTGCCAGCAGTTACTCTTTTCGTGGCAACTACGAGCAGTACTTC. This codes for CASSYSFRGNYEQYF.

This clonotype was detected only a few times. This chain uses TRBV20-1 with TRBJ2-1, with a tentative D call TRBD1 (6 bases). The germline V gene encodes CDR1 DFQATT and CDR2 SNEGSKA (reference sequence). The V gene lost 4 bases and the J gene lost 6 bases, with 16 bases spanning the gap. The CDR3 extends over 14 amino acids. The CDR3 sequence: CSANPAGVTNEQFF. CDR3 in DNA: TGCAGTGCTAACCCTGCAGGGGTTACCAATGAGCAGTTCTTC.

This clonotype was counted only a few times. The CDR3 here is CASSWGWGGNQPQHF. CDR3 DNA sequence: TGCGCCAGCAGCTGGGGCTGGGGGGGAAATCAGCCCCAGCATTTT. The rearrangement links TRBV5-1 to TRBJ1-5; weak D call: TRBD1 (5 bases). This CDR3 has 15 residues. Germline loops: CDR1 SGHRS, CDR2 YFSETQ. Trimming left V 3 bases short and J 4 bases short, with 14 bases between.

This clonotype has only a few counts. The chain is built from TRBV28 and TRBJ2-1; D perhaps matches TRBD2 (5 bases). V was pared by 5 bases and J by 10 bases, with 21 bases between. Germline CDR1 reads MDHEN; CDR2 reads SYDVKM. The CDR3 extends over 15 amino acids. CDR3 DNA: TGTGCCAGCAGTCCTGAAGAGGAGGACCGACCCGAGCAGTTCTTC. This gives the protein CASSPEEEDRPEQFF.

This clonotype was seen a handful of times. The CDR3: CASSEYTGRGTGELFF. CDR3 in DNA: TGTGCCAGCAGTGAATATACAGGGCGAGGCACCGGGGAGCTGTTTTTT. The V and J genes are TRBV25-1 and TRBJ2-2; D perhaps matches TRBD1 (6 bases). From germline, CDR1 is MGHDK and CDR2 SYGVNS. The length of the CDR3 is 16 residues. V was cut by 0 bases and J by 4 bases, with 12 bases left in between.

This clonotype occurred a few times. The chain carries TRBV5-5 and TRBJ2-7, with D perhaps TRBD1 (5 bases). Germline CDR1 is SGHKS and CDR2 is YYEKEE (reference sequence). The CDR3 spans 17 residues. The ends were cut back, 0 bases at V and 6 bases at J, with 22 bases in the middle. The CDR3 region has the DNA TGTGCCAGCAGCTTGGCCAAAGGGGTTTCTGCTACTGGCGAGCAGTACTTC. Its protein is CASSLAKGVSATGEQYF.